This T cell receptor beta chain was observed in a study of blood T cell repertoires in COVID-19. In the study overall: Sample material is recorded as cDNA or gDNA derived from T cells, B-cell-depleted T cells, or PBMCs.

Data came from immunoSEQ multiplex PCR; TCRdb stores just in-frame clones and leaves some out. Here the sample spans around 220,000 clones, around 90% being singletons. Participant age was 18 to 89 years, and participants resided in fewer than 25 US areas. With 1 base removed from V and 3 bases from J, the gap between germline ends came to 13 bases. The CDR3 runs 15 residues. Germline V gives CDR1 LNHDA, CDR2 SQIVND (reference sequence). This sequence was found in a woman aged 25 to 39 with acute COVID-19. J is TRBJ2-7 and V is TRBV19; maybe TRBD1 (6 bases). The sample comprised PBMCs or T cells enriched from blood (not recorded which). This chain's CDR3 is CASSIVRGIFYEQYF. For the CDR3, the DNA is TGTGCCAGTAGTATAGTAAGGGGGATATTCTACGAGCAGTACTTC.